The rows below give T cell receptor beta chains drawn from one sample of a study of cytomegalovirus exposure and HLA in healthy donors. Sequencing was performed with immunoSEQ multiplex PCR; in TCRdb, only in-frame clones are kept and a portion is missing. Of some 84,000 clones in the sample, under 85% are singletons; the top ten hold around 2%. Specimen: PBMCs. Every receptor here comes from a boy between 10 and 17 years old in good health and CMV-seronegative. Both conserved end residues are part of each CDR3. Fields, in order: clone size, D gene, J gene, V gene, CDR3 DNA, CDR3 protein. A D gene is named only where the DNA matches it firmly. Clone size is given for some rows only: seen once, a few or many times, or a class if the clone is expanded.

clone_size: -
d_call: TRBD2
j_call: TRBJ2-1
v_call: TRBV7-9
cdr3_nt: TGTGCCAGCAGCTTGGGGGTTAGCGGGAGCAATGAGCAGTTCTTC
cdr3_aa: CASSLGVSGSNEQFF

clone_size: once
d_call: -
j_call: TRBJ2-1
v_call: TRBV20-1
cdr3_nt: TGCAGTGCTAGGAGGGTTAGTGAGCAGTTCTTC
cdr3_aa: CSARRVSEQFF

clone_size: -
d_call: TRBD1
j_call: TRBJ1-5
v_call: TRBV6-5
cdr3_nt: TGTGCCAGCAGTCCCGGGACAGCCAATCAGCCCCAGCATTTT
cdr3_aa: CASSPGTANQPQHF

clone_size: once
d_call: -
j_call: TRBJ1-2
v_call: TRBV5-1
cdr3_nt: TGCGCCAGCAGCCCCAAAAGGGGGAGGGAAGGGGACTATGGCTACACCTTC
cdr3_aa: CASSPKRGREGDYGYTF

clone_size: -
d_call: -
j_call: TRBJ2-3
v_call: TRBV7-2
cdr3_nt: TGTGCCAGCAGCCCCCAGGGAGATACGCAGTATTTT
cdr3_aa: CASSPQGDTQYF

clone_size: -
d_call: TRBD1
j_call: TRBJ1-1
v_call: TRBV20-1
cdr3_nt: TGCAGTGCTAGGGACAGGGTAGGAGCTTTCTTT
cdr3_aa: CSARDRVGAFF

clone_size: -
d_call: TRBD1
j_call: TRBJ1-1
v_call: TRBV29-1
cdr3_nt: TGCAGCGTTAGGAGGGACAGGGAGAAGGATGAAGCTTTCTTT
cdr3_aa: CSVRRDREKDEAFF

clone_size: -
d_call: TRBD1
j_call: TRBJ1-4
v_call: TRBV6-5
cdr3_nt: TGTGCCAGCAGGGGCCGACAGGGTTATGAAAAACTGTTTTTT
cdr3_aa: CASRGRQGYEKLFF

clone_size: -
d_call: TRBD2
j_call: TRBJ2-7
v_call: TRBV30
cdr3_nt: TGTGCCTGGACTTCCGGGATCAGGCTAGCGGGAGATAGGTCAAGAAACGAGCAGTACTTC
cdr3_aa: CAWTSGIRLAGDRSRNEQYF

clone_size: -
d_call: -
j_call: TRBJ1-2
v_call: TRBV6-1
cdr3_nt: TGTGCCAGCAGTGAATTGGCGGGGCCGAGAGGCTACACCTTC
cdr3_aa: CASSELAGPRGYTF

clone_size: -
d_call: -
j_call: TRBJ2-5
v_call: TRBV5-6
cdr3_nt: TGTGCCAGCAGCGTGCGGAGCCAAGAGACCCAGTACTTC
cdr3_aa: CASSVRSQETQYF

clone_size: -
d_call: TRBD1
j_call: TRBJ1-2
v_call: TRBV25-1
cdr3_nt: TGTGCCAGCAGTGAATTTCCCCCAGGGGGGGGCTACACCTTC
cdr3_aa: CASSEFPPGGGYTF

clone_size: -
d_call: TRBD1
j_call: TRBJ1-3
v_call: TRBV29-1
cdr3_nt: TGCAGCGTGGCGGGACAGACTGGAAACACCATATATTTT
cdr3_aa: CSVAGQTGNTIYF

clone_size: -
d_call: -
j_call: TRBJ1-1
v_call: TRBV19
cdr3_nt: TGTGCCAGTAGTAAACATTCGAACACTGAAGCTTTCTTT
cdr3_aa: CASSKHSNTEAFF

clone_size: once
d_call: -
j_call: TRBJ2-1
v_call: TRBV4-2
cdr3_nt: TGTGCCAGCAGCCAGCAAATCTTAGACAATGAGCAGTTCTTC
cdr3_aa: CASSQQILDNEQFF

clone_size: -
d_call: TRBD1
j_call: TRBJ1-1
v_call: TRBV2
cdr3_nt: TGTGCCAGCACCTTCTCCCCGGGGACAGAGGACACTGAAGCTTTCTTT
cdr3_aa: CASTFSPGTEDTEAFF

clone_size: -
d_call: -
j_call: TRBJ2-3
v_call: TRBV6-1
cdr3_nt: TGTGCCAGCAGAAGTAGCGTGATCAGCACAGATACGCAGTATTTT
cdr3_aa: CASRSSVISTDTQYF

clone_size: -
d_call: -
j_call: TRBJ1-3
v_call: TRBV19
cdr3_nt: TGTGCCAGTAGTATGTTCTTCTCTGGAAACACCATATATTTT
cdr3_aa: CASSMFFSGNTIYF

clone_size: -
d_call: -
j_call: TRBJ1-1
v_call: TRBV29-1
cdr3_nt: TGCAGCGTTTGGACAGCCCCGAACACTGAAGCTTTCTTT
cdr3_aa: CSVWTAPNTEAFF

clone_size: -
d_call: -
j_call: TRBJ1-1
v_call: TRBV2
cdr3_nt: TGTGCCAGCAGTCCCGTCCGTACTACCACCCTTAGTGAAGCTTTCTTT
cdr3_aa: CASSPVRTTTLSEAFF

clone_size: -
d_call: TRBD1
j_call: TRBJ2-7
v_call: TRBV5-1
cdr3_nt: TGCGCCAGCAGCGGACAGGGGGCGCGTGAGCAGTACTTC
cdr3_aa: CASSGQGAREQYF

clone_size: -
d_call: TRBD2
j_call: TRBJ2-1
v_call: TRBV4-1
cdr3_nt: TGCGCCAGCAGCCCCAGCCGGGACTATCCCATTGGGAATGAGCAGTTCTTC
cdr3_aa: CASSPSRDYPIGNEQFF

clone_size: -
d_call: TRBD1
j_call: TRBJ2-1
v_call: TRBV10-2
cdr3_nt: TGCGCCAGCAGTGAGTCGGAACAGGGGTTTGATGATGAGCAGTTCTTC
cdr3_aa: CASSESEQGFDDEQFF

clone_size: -
d_call: -
j_call: TRBJ1-1
v_call: TRBV4-3
cdr3_nt: TGCGCCAGCAGCCTCAGGGAGAACACTGAAGCTTTCTTT
cdr3_aa: CASSLRENTEAFF

clone_size: -
d_call: TRBD1
j_call: TRBJ2-5
v_call: TRBV28
cdr3_nt: TGTGCCAGCAGTGCCGGGACAGGGAGGGAGACCCAGTACTTC
cdr3_aa: CASSAGTGRETQYF

clone_size: -
d_call: TRBD1
j_call: TRBJ2-7
v_call: TRBV2
cdr3_nt: TGTGCCAGCAGTCGGACAGGGAACCCCTACGAGCAGTACTTC
cdr3_aa: CASSRTGNPYEQYF

clone_size: -
d_call: -
j_call: TRBJ2-3
v_call: TRBV6-6
cdr3_nt: TGTGCCAGCAGCCATCCCCCAGATACGCAGTATTTT
cdr3_aa: CASSHPPDTQYF

clone_size: -
d_call: -
j_call: TRBJ2-5
v_call: TRBV7-2
cdr3_nt: TGTGCCAGCAGCCCGGGGGTCGGGGAGACCCAGTACTTC
cdr3_aa: CASSPGVGETQYF

clone_size: -
d_call: -
j_call: TRBJ2-1
v_call: TRBV27
cdr3_nt: TGTGCCAGCAGAACGGGTCGGGATGAGCAGTTCTTC
cdr3_aa: CASRTGRDEQFF

clone_size: -
d_call: TRBD1
j_call: TRBJ2-7
v_call: TRBV5-4
cdr3_nt: TGTGCCAGCAGCTTGTCCAGGGGGTCCACCTCCTACGAGCAGTACTTC
cdr3_aa: CASSLSRGSTSYEQYF

clone_size: -
d_call: -
j_call: TRBJ1-4
v_call: TRBV18
cdr3_nt: TGTGCCAGCTCACCGCAGTTTTCCGCGGATGAAAAACTGTTTTTT
cdr3_aa: CASSPQFSADEKLFF

clone_size: -
d_call: TRBD1
j_call: TRBJ2-5
v_call: TRBV4-1
cdr3_nt: TGCGCCAGCAGCCAACGACAGGGGGCCCAAGAGACCCAGTACTTC
cdr3_aa: CASSQRQGAQETQYF

clone_size: -
d_call: TRBD1
j_call: TRBJ1-1
v_call: TRBV5-1
cdr3_nt: TGCGCCAGCAGTTGGACAGGGGGGAACACTGAAGCTTTCTTT
cdr3_aa: CASSWTGGNTEAFF

clone_size: -
d_call: -
j_call: TRBJ1-1
v_call: TRBV4-1
cdr3_nt: TGCGCCAGCAGCCGATTAACAGAGAACACTGAAGCTTTCTTT
cdr3_aa: CASSRLTENTEAFF

clone_size: -
d_call: -
j_call: TRBJ2-7
v_call: TRBV7-6
cdr3_nt: TGTGCCAGCAGCTTATCCCCCCCCTTTTTTGCGGAAACGTCCTACGAGCAGTACTTC
cdr3_aa: CASSLSPPFFAETSYEQYF

clone_size: -
d_call: -
j_call: TRBJ2-5
v_call: TRBV18
cdr3_nt: TGTGCCAGTTACGTGAAACAGGGTATGGAGACCCAGTACTTC
cdr3_aa: CASYVKQGMETQYF

clone_size: -
d_call: TRBD2
j_call: TRBJ2-1
v_call: TRBV7-2
cdr3_nt: TGTGCCAGCAGCTTCCCTGGGGACGGGAGGTACAATGAGCAGTTCTTC
cdr3_aa: CASSFPGDGRYNEQFF

clone_size: -
d_call: -
j_call: TRBJ1-5
v_call: TRBV7-9
cdr3_nt: TGTGCCAGCAGCTTGCCAGGGGTTCGGCAGCCCCAGCATTTT
cdr3_aa: CASSLPGVRQPQHF

clone_size: -
d_call: -
j_call: TRBJ1-5
v_call: TRBV7-9
cdr3_nt: TGTGCCAGCAGCGATGAGAGCCGGGCGGACGCGGGTCAGCCCCAGCATTTT
cdr3_aa: CASSDESRADAGQPQHF

clone_size: -
d_call: TRBD1
j_call: TRBJ2-7
v_call: TRBV5-6
cdr3_nt: TGTGCCAGCAGCTTCGGGACAGGAGGCTACGAGCAGTACTTC
cdr3_aa: CASSFGTGGYEQYF

clone_size: -
d_call: -
j_call: TRBJ2-1
v_call: TRBV19
cdr3_nt: TGTGCCAGTAGTGCCCTAGATTACAATGAGCAGTTCTTC
cdr3_aa: CASSALDYNEQFF

clone_size: few
d_call: -
j_call: TRBJ1-1
v_call: TRBV14
cdr3_nt: TGTGCCAGCAGCCAAGCCGGGATGAACACTGAAGCTTTCTTT
cdr3_aa: CASSQAGMNTEAFF

clone_size: few
d_call: TRBD2
j_call: TRBJ2-7
v_call: TRBV5-1
cdr3_nt: TGCGCCAGCAGCTTGGTAGCGGGAGGCTTCTCCTACGAGCAGTACTTC
cdr3_aa: CASSLVAGGFSYEQYF

clone_size: -
d_call: -
j_call: TRBJ1-5
v_call: TRBV27
cdr3_nt: TGTGCCAGCAGTACACACAGAAGCAATCAGCCCCAGCATTTT
cdr3_aa: CASSTHRSNQPQHF

clone_size: -
d_call: -
j_call: TRBJ1-4
v_call: TRBV4-3
cdr3_nt: TGCGCCAGCAGCCAAGAGCGTACCGGAGGTGCTGAAAAACTGTTTTTT
cdr3_aa: CASSQERTGGAEKLFF

clone_size: few
d_call: -
j_call: TRBJ1-1
v_call: TRBV25-1
cdr3_nt: TGTGCCAGCAGTGAATGGGAGGGTCGGGCTTTCTTT
cdr3_aa: CASSEWEGRAFF

clone_size: -
d_call: -
j_call: TRBJ2-7
v_call: TRBV4-3
cdr3_nt: TGCGCCAGCAGCCAAGATTTTGGGCAGACCCGCTCCTACGAGCAGTACTTC
cdr3_aa: CASSQDFGQTRSYEQYF

clone_size: -
d_call: TRBD2
j_call: TRBJ2-5
v_call: TRBV4-3
cdr3_nt: TGCGCCAGCAGCCAAGATCTAGCGGATGAGGAGACCCAGTACTTC
cdr3_aa: CASSQDLADEETQYF

clone_size: -
d_call: TRBD2
j_call: TRBJ2-3
v_call: TRBV4-2
cdr3_nt: TGTGCCAGCAGCCAAGATCTAGCGGGAGGAACAGATACGCAGTATTTT
cdr3_aa: CASSQDLAGGTDTQYF

clone_size: once
d_call: -
j_call: TRBJ1-2
v_call: TRBV4-2
cdr3_nt: TGTGCCAGCAGACCGGGGGGGGAGGATGGCTACACCTTC
cdr3_aa: CASRPGGEDGYTF

clone_size: -
d_call: -
j_call: TRBJ1-6
v_call: TRBV7-2
cdr3_nt: TGTGCCAGCAGCTTAGAGTCACTTAATTCACCCCTCCACTTT
cdr3_aa: CASSLESLNSPLHF

clone_size: -
d_call: TRBD1
j_call: TRBJ2-7
v_call: TRBV5-1
cdr3_nt: TGCGCCAGCAGCTTGAGTCGCACAGGGGGGAACGAGCAGTACTTC
cdr3_aa: CASSLSRTGGNEQYF

clone_size: -
d_call: TRBD1
j_call: TRBJ1-4
v_call: TRBV28
cdr3_nt: TGTGCCAGCAGTCCCCCAGGGGGAGGTGGGGAAAAACTGTTTTTT
cdr3_aa: CASSPPGGGGEKLFF

clone_size: -
d_call: -
j_call: TRBJ2-5
v_call: TRBV7-7
cdr3_nt: TGTGCTAGCAGCTTAATGTCCGAGGCAGAGACCCAGTACTTC
cdr3_aa: CASSLMSEAETQYF

clone_size: -
d_call: -
j_call: TRBJ1-6
v_call: TRBV7-2
cdr3_nt: TGTGCCAGCAGCTTAGGGGCAGGGTCTCCTCTCTATAATTCACCCCTCCACTTT
cdr3_aa: CASSLGAGSPLYNSPLHF

clone_size: few
d_call: -
j_call: TRBJ1-2
v_call: TRBV12-5
cdr3_nt: TGTGCTAGTGGAGAAGCCTCTGGCTACACCTTC
cdr3_aa: CASGEASGYTF

clone_size: -
d_call: TRBD1
j_call: TRBJ2-7
v_call: TRBV14
cdr3_nt: TGTGCCAGCAGCCAAGGTTTAACAGGGGGCTACGAGCAGTACTTC
cdr3_aa: CASSQGLTGGYEQYF

clone_size: few
d_call: -
j_call: TRBJ2-5
v_call: TRBV7-9
cdr3_nt: TGTGCCAGCAGCTTCCGGGTTCAAGAGACCCAGTACTTC
cdr3_aa: CASSFRVQETQYF

clone_size: -
d_call: -
j_call: TRBJ2-1
v_call: TRBV14
cdr3_nt: TGTGCCAGCAGCCAACGGGGCAATGAGCAGTTCTTC
cdr3_aa: CASSQRGNEQFF

clone_size: -
d_call: -
j_call: TRBJ2-2
v_call: TRBV2
cdr3_nt: TGTGCCAGCAGTGTTTATAGCGGGGAGCTGTTTTTT
cdr3_aa: CASSVYSGELFF